The 4 T cell receptor beta chains given below trace back to one sample, sequenced in a study of blood T cells in healthy people across ages. Using a J-beta primer mix together with a sample-barcoded 5' primer, a second PCR was run for roughly 6 to 11 cycles. Using its own MiXCR run on the 5' RACE reads, TCRdb lists one record per CDR3 protein. Of around 1,000,000 distinct CDR3 sequences in the sample, about 23% were seen once. This sample was shared with a second study, whose subject was T cells of mothers and their children.

The sample comprised blood. Every receptor here comes from a girl under 10 years old in good health.

The chain couples TRBV12-3 or TRBV12-4 to TRBJ2-2, with a tentative D call TRBD2 (6 bases). V lost 4 bases and J lost 6, with 15 bases in between. The length of the CDR3 is 15 residues. DNA for the CDR3: TGTGCCAGCAGTTCCGCGACATCGGGGGCCGGGGAGCTGTTTTTT. It specifies CASSSATSGAGELFF.

The chain couples TRBV6-1 to TRBJ2-5; either TRBD1 or TRBD2 may supply D (5 bases each). The CDR3 loop spans 17 amino acids. Germline V CDR1 and CDR2: MNHNS, SASEGT. The V gene lost 5 bases and the J gene lost 1 base, with 20 bases spanning the gap. CDR3 coding DNA: TGTGCCAGCAGTCGACAGTTGGGTTCGGGGACCCAAGAGACCCAGTACTTC. Its protein is CASSRQLGSGTQETQYF.

The rearrangement links TRBV15 to TRBJ2-1; 9 bases are a match to TRBD1. CDR3 size: 15 residues. In germline, CDR1 is LNHNV, CDR2 YYDKDF (reference sequence). The V gene end was trimmed by 3 bases and the J gene end by 4 bases; junction bases not matched to a gene: 4. The CDR3 region has the DNA TGTGCCACCAGCAGCAGACAGGGGGGATACAATGAGCAGTTCTTC. It translates to CATSSRQGGYNEQFF.

This chain connects TRBV29-1 to TRBJ1-2; D might be TRBD1 (6 bases). The germline V gene encodes CDR1 SQVTM and CDR2 ANQGSEA. V lost 0 bases and J lost 0, with 29 bases in between. The CDR3 has 21 residues. The CDR3 coding sequence is TGCAGCGTTGAAGATACGCGGACCCCGGGGGCCAGGGTGCCTGCTAACTATGGCTACACCTTC. This gives the protein CSVEDTRTPGARVPANYGYTF.